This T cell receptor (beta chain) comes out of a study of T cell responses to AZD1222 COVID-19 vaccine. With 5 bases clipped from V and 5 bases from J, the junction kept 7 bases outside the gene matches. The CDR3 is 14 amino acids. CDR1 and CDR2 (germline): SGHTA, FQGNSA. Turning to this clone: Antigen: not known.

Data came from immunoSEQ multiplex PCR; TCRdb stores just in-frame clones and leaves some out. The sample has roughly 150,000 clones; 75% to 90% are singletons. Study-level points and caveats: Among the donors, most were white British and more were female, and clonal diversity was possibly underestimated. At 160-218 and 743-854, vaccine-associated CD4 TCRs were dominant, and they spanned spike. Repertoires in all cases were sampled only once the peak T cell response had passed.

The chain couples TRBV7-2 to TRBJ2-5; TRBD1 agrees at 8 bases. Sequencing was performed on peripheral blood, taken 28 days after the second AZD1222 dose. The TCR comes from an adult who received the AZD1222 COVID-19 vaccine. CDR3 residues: CASSPRTGQETQYF. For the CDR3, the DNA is TGTGCCAGCAGCCCCCGGACAGGGCAGGAGACCCAGTACTTC.